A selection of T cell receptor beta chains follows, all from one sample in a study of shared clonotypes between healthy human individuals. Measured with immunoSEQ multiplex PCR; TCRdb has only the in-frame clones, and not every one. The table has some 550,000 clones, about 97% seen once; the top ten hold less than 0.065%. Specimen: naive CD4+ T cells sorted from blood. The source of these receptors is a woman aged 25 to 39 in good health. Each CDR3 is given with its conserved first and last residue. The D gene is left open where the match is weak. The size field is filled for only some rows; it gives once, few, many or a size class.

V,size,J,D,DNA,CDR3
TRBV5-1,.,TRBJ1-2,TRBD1,TGCGCCAGCAGCTTATCCGACAGGGGACGGAACTATGGCTACACCTTC,CASSLSDRGRNYGYTF
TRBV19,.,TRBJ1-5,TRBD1,TGTGCCAGCCGGGACAGGGGGCTTAGTCAGCCCCAGCATTTT,CASRDRGLSQPQHF
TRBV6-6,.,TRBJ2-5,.,TGTGCCACCCAGGACCCAATAAGGAGCCAGTACTTC,CATQDPIRSQYF
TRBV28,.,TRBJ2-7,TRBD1,TGTGCCAGCAGTCCGGGGGACAGGATAAACTACGAGCAGTACTTC,CASSPGDRINYEQYF
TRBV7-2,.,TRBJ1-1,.,TGTGCCAGCAGCTTACTGGGCGGAGTTGAAGCTTTCTTT,CASSLLGGVEAFF
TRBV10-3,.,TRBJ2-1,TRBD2,TGTGCCATCAGTGAGATAGCGGGAGGAAACAATGAGCAGTTCTTC,CAISEIAGGNNEQFF
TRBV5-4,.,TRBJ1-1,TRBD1,TGTGCCAGCAGTCTGGACAGGGGGCTCCCCTCGAACACTGAAGCTTTCTTT,CASSLDRGLPSNTEAFF
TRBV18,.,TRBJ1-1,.,TGTGCCAGCTCATCAACAGAGAACACTGAAGCTTTCTTT,CASSSTENTEAFF
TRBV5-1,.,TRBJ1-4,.,TGCGCCAGCAGAGCTCTCTGGGGGGCCGAAGAAAAACTGTTTTTT,CASRALWGAEEKLFF
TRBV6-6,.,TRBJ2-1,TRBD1,TGTGCCAGCAGTGGACAGGGGTCCAATGGGAATGAGCAGTTCTTC,CASSGQGSNGNEQFF
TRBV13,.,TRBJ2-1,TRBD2,TGTGCCAGCAGCGATTCGCCCGGGACTACCTCCTACAATGAGCAGTTCTTC,CASSDSPGTTSYNEQFF
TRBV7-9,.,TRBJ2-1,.,TGTGCCAGCAGCTTTGGCGGGAACTCCTACAATGAGCAGTTCTTC,CASSFGGNSYNEQFF
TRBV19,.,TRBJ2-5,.,TGTGCCAGTAGTATGGGGTTGGGCGGGGTGGAGACCCAGTACTTC,CASSMGLGGVETQYF
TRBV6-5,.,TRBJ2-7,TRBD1,TGTGCCAGCAGTCGATCGGACAGGGAGGTCTACGAGCAGTACTTC,CASSRSDREVYEQYF
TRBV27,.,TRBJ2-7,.,TGTGCCAGCAGCCAAAGGACTGACAGCTCCTACGAGCAGTACTTC,CASSQRTDSSYEQYF
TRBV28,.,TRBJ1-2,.,TGTGCCAGCAGTTTTCCCCAGAACCCGGCAGGCTATGGCTACACCTTC,CASSFPQNPAGYGYTF
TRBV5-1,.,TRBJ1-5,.,TGCGCCAGCAGCTTATCTGGCGGGACGTCTAATCAGCCCCAGCATTTT,CASSLSGGTSNQPQHF
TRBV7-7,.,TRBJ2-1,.,TGTGCCAGCAGCTACGACCCATACAATGAGCAGTTCTTC,CASSYDPYNEQFF
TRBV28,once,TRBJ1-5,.,TGTGCCAGCAGTCTCCGGGACGCCCGGGGAAGGCCCCAGCATTTT,CASSLRDARGRPQHF
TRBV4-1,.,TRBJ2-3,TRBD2,TGCGCCAGCAGCCAGGGTCTATTGGGACTAGCGGGAGAGGCTGATACGCAGTATTTT,CASSQGLLGLAGEADTQYF
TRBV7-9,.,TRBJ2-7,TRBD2,TGTGCCAGCAGCCCCGGGTCTAGCGGGAGGATCGAGCAGTACTTC,CASSPGSSGRIEQYF
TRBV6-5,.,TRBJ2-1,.,TGTGCCAGCAGTTACTCAGGGGGCCGGGGGGATGAGCAGTTCTTC,CASSYSGGRGDEQFF
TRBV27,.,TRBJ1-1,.,TGTGCCAGCAGTCCCCGGGGGAGGAAGAACACTGAAGCTTTCTTT,CASSPRGRKNTEAFF
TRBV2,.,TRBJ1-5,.,TGTGCCAGCAGGACAGGTGGGCATCAGCCCCAGCATTTT,CASRTGGHQPQHF
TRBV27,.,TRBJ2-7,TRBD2,TGTGCCAGCAGTCAAACCGGGACTAGCGGAACCTACGAGCAGTACTTC,CASSQTGTSGTYEQYF
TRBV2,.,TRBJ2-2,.,TGTGCCAGCAGAGGAACGAACACCGGGGAGCTGTTTTTT,CASRGTNTGELFF
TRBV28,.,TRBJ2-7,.,TGTGCCAGCACCCGGCGTGGGCAGTTTGCCTACGAGCAGTACTTC,CASTRRGQFAYEQYF
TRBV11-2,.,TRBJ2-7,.,TGTGCCAGCAGCTTGCCTAGTTCCTACGAGCAGTACTTC,CASSLPSSYEQYF
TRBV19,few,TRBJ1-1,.,TGTGCCAGTAGTATAACGGGGAACACTGAAGCTTTCTTT,CASSITGNTEAFF
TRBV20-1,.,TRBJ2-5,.,TGCAGTGCTAGAACAGGGGAGACCCAGTACTTC,CSARTGETQYF
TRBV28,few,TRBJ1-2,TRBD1,TGTGCCAGCAGTTCGACAGGGTTTGGCTACACCTTC,CASSSTGFGYTF
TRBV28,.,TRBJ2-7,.,TGTGCCAGCAGCGTCCAAAGTGGAGCCTACGAGCAGTACTTC,CASSVQSGAYEQYF
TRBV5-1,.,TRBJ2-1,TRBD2,TGCGCCAGCAGCCCTGGCGCGGGAGGGCATGAGCAGTTCTTC,CASSPGAGGHEQFF
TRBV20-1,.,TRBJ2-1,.,TGCAGTGCTAGGATAGGGAATGAGCAGTTCTTC,CSARIGNEQFF
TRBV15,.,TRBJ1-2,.,TGTGCCACCAGCAGAGGACAGTCAAGGGCAGGCTACACCTTC,CATSRGQSRAGYTF
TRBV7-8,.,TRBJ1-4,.,TGTGCCAGCAGCGGCCGGGCAGCAACTAATGAAAAACTGTTTTTT,CASSGRAATNEKLFF
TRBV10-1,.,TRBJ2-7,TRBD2,TGCGCCAGCAGTGCCGGGACTAGCGTCTACGAGCAGTACTTC,CASSAGTSVYEQYF
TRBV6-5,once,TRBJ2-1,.,TGTGCCAGCAGTTCCGGACGCAGGTGGAATGAGCAGTTCTTC,CASSSGRRWNEQFF
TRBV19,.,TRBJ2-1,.,TGTGCCAGTAGTATGAGTAGGGGGACCCACTCCTACAATGAGCAGTTCTTC,CASSMSRGTHSYNEQFF
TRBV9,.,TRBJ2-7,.,TGTGCCAGCAGCGTGTCTTCTAGCGCCCCCTACGAGCAGTACTTC,CASSVSSSAPYEQYF